The 17 T cell receptor beta chains given below trace back to one sample, sequenced in a study of shared clonotypes between healthy human individuals. Sequenced by immunoSEQ multiplex PCR; TCRdb stores in-frame clones only, minus some. The data contain 2 million to 2.5 million clones, roughly 96% of them singletons. The specimen was naive CD4+ T cells sorted from blood. Subset of the sample: CD45RA+ positively selected. The receptors were gathered from a man younger than 35 in good health.

V is TRBV5-1 and J is TRBJ2-2; D might be TRBD2 (6 bases). Germline V gene sequence: CDR1 SGHRS, CDR2 YFSETQ. V lost 0 bases, J lost 5 bases, and 14 bases lay in between. The CDR3 runs 16 residues. CDR3 DNA sequence: TGCGCCAGCAGCTTGGATCAGCCGGGGGAAACCGGGGAGCTGTTTTTT. Amino acid sequence: CASSLDQPGETGELFF.

The rearrangement links TRBV5-4 to TRBJ2-7, with 10 bases lining up with TRBD1. Germline values: CDR1 SGHNT, CDR2 YYREEE (reference sequence). The V and J ends lost 3 bases and 7 bases, in that order; junction bases with no gene match: 10. The CDR3 spans 15 residues. CDR3 DNA sequence: TGTGCCAGCAGCTCCGCCGGGACAGGGGCTTTTGAGCAGTACTTC. Translated, it gives CASSSAGTGAFEQYF.

The rearrangement joins TRBV21-1 to TRBJ1-1; the D segment call TRBD1 is taken from the table without a DNA check. TRBV21-1 is classified as a pseudogene. The CDR3 sequence is 13 residues long. CDR3 nucleotides: TGTGCCAGCACCGTGACAGGGGACACTGAAGCTTTCTTT. Translating it yields CASTVTGDTEAFF.

The rearrangement links TRBV9 to TRBJ1-5; maybe TRBD1 (5 bases). The CDR3 is 13 amino acids. Germline V CDR1 and CDR2: SGDLS, YYNGEE. Trimming pared 0 bases from V and 12 bases from J, leaving 13 bases between. The CDR3 DNA follows: TGTGCCAGCAGCGTAGGAGTTGGGGGAGTCCAGCATTTT. Translation gives CASSVGVGGVQHF.

The J gene is TRBJ2-7, the V gene TRBV30, with 16 bases that match TRBD2. The V and J ends lost 0 bases and 2 bases, in that order; junction bases with no gene match: 4. This CDR3 region has 17 residues. Germline loops: CDR1 GTSNPN, CDR2 SVGIG (reference sequence). DNA of the CDR3: TGTGCCTGGAGTGTCAAGGGACTAGCGGGAGGGCCCTACGAGCAGTACTTC. Protein product: CAWSVKGLAGGPYEQYF.

As concerns this clone: This may come from a read error, since a much larger clone is one base off. Other DNA sequences in this specimen translate into the identical CDR3. This chain uses TRBV7-2 with TRBJ2-7, with unresolved D. Trimming left V 2 bases short and J 6 bases short, with 5 bases between. Germline CDR1 is SGHTA and CDR2 is FQGNSA. The CDR3 sequence is 11 residues long. The CDR3 coding sequence is TGTGCCAGCAGCTTAAGACGCGAGCAGTACTTC. It translates to CASSLRREQYF.

This clone came up once. The chain joins TRBV5-1 to TRBJ2-5; TRBD2 matches 9 bases. V shed 3 bases and J 3 bases; nucleotides not matched to a gene: 3. Germline assignment: CDR1 SGHRS and CDR2 YFSETQ. This CDR3 contains 14 residues. Here the CDR3 DNA reads TGCGCCAGCAGCTCGGTAGCGGGGGAAGAGACCCAGTACTTC. Amino acid sequence: CASSSVAGEETQYF.

This CDR3 is CASSIIGGGSQPQHF. The CDR3 bases are TGTGCCAGTAGTATTATCGGTGGGGGCTCGCAGCCCCAGCATTTT. The chain is built from TRBV19 and TRBJ1-5; possible D gene TRBD1, 6 bases. The ends were cut back, 3 bases at V and 7 bases at J, with 16 bases in the middle. The V gene's germline CDR1 is LNHDA and CDR2 SQIVND (reference sequence). The CDR3 totals 15 residues.

This clone was observed once. CDR3 region: CASSGTDRGTEAFF. CDR3 bases: TGTGCCAGCAGCGGCACCGACAGGGGCACTGAAGCTTTCTTT. The rearrangement joins TRBV6-1 to TRBJ1-1; TRBD1 agrees at 8 bases. V lost 6 bases and J lost 4; bases outside the gene matches: 7. The CDR3 has 14 residues. CDR1 is MNHNS and CDR2 is SASEGT in the germline V gene.

The rearrangement joins TRBV7-2 to TRBJ1-4; 8 bases are a match to TRBD1. The CDR3 totals 15 residues. Unmatched junction bases numbered 7, after V lost 5 bases and J lost 5 bases. Germline lookup yields CDR1 SGHTA and CDR2 FQGNSA. The CDR3, as DNA: TGTGCCAGCAGCCCTCGGCGGACAGGGAATGAAAAACTGTTTTTT. Translated: CASSPRRTGNEKLFF. Full variable domain (outside the CDR3, taken from reference TRBV7-2 and TRBJ1-4): GAGVSQSPSNKVTEKGKDVELRCDPISGHTALYWYRQSLGQGLEFLIYFQGNSAPDKSGLPSDRFSAERTGGSVSTLTIQRTQQEDSAVYLCASSPRRTGNEKLFFGSGTQLSVL.

The rearrangement uses TRBV7-9 and TRBJ2-6; 9 bases line up with TRBD1. Germline V lookup: CDR1 SEHNR, CDR2 FQNEAQ (reference sequence). The CDR3 loop spans 18 amino acids. V gave up 3 bases and J gave up 0 bases; unmatched junction bases: 6. For the CDR3, the DNA is TGTGCCAGCAGCTTGGGGACAGGGCCTCTCTCTGGGGCCAACGTCCTGACTTTC. Protein sequence: CASSLGTGPLSGANVLTF.

The rearrangement links TRBV18 to TRBJ2-7, with 7 positions matching TRBD2. Trimming at V came to 3 bases and at J to 3 bases, leaving 5 bases not matched to a gene. The germline V gene has CDR1 KGHSH and CDR2 LQKENI. There are 14 residues in the CDR3. CDR3 in amino acids: CASSPGGRIYEQYF. In DNA, the CDR3 is TGTGCCAGCTCACCTGGCGGGAGAATCTACGAGCAGTACTTC.

The chain recombines TRBV18 with TRBJ2-5; 8 bases fit TRBD2. Germline assignment: CDR1 KGHSH and CDR2 LQKENI. Unmatched junction bases numbered 6, after V lost 1 base and J lost 2 bases. This CDR3 has 16 amino acids. The DNA for the CDR3 is TGTGCCAGCTCACCACTCGGGAGGGCTACGCAAGAGACCCAGTACTTC. It specifies CASSPLGRATQETQYF.

In the case of this clone: Other DNA sequences in this sample translate to the same CDR3. The rearrangement uses TRBV6-5 and TRBJ2-7, with D perhaps matching TRBD1 (6 bases). The germline V gene encodes CDR1 MNHEY and CDR2 SVGAGI. V lost 6 bases and J lost 0, with 12 bases in between. This CDR3 has 14 residues. The DNA of the CDR3 is TGTGCCAGCAGGAGGGACACTTCCTCCTACGAGCAGTACTTC. It yields the protein CASRRDTSSYEQYF.

V and J are TRBV2 and TRBJ1-2; 9 nucleotides agree with TRBD1. Germline V gives CDR1 SNHLY, CDR2 FYNNEI. The CDR3 contains 18 residues. Unmatched junction bases numbered 17, after V lost 2 bases and J lost 7 bases. CDR3 sequence: CASSESIDGTGRDGGYTF. CDR3 sequence (DNA): TGTGCCAGCAGTGAATCAATAGACGGGACAGGGCGTGATGGTGGCTACACCTTC.

J is TRBJ1-5 and V is TRBV28, with D possibly being TRBD1 (5 bases). The germline V and J ends were trimmed by 7 bases and 9 bases, with 19 bases remaining between them. Germline CDR1 is MDHEN and CDR2 is SYDVKM. The CDR3 length is 14 residues. The CDR3 reads CASISGGPGAPQHF. In nucleotides, the CDR3 is TGTGCCAGCATTTCGGGTGGTCCCGGGGCGCCCCAGCATTTT.

V is TRBV4-3 and J is TRBJ1-1, with D unresolved. Germline lookup yields CDR1 LGHNA and CDR2 YSLEER. Trimming took 0 bases from V and 6 from J, leaving 8 bases between them. CDR3 length: 13 residues. The CDR3 DNA follows: TGCGCCAGCAGCCAAGAGAGGTCGTCTGAAGCTTTCTTT. This encodes CASSQERSSEAFF.